This record looks at one TCR beta chain sequence and its context. The record originates from a study of T cell responses to AZD1222 COVID-19 vaccine. Assay: immunoSEQ multiplex PCR; the TCRdb copy retains only in-frame clones and omits some. The sample holds under 150,000 clones; just over 85% are singletons and the top ten take around 20%. This CDR3 is built from 14 residues. Germline V gives CDR1 LNHDA, CDR2 SQIVND (reference sequence). The V gene end was trimmed by 6 bases and the J gene end by 1 base; junction bases not matched to a gene: 5. Material: peripheral blood, obtained on day 0 of MenACWY control vaccination. The chain employs TRBV19 and TRBJ1-1; 7 positions agree with TRBD1. The receptor's source is an adult in good health. CDR3 loop: CASSPQGRNTEAFF. Here the CDR3 DNA reads TGTGCCAGTAGCCCACAGGGGCGGAACACTGAAGCTTTCTTT.